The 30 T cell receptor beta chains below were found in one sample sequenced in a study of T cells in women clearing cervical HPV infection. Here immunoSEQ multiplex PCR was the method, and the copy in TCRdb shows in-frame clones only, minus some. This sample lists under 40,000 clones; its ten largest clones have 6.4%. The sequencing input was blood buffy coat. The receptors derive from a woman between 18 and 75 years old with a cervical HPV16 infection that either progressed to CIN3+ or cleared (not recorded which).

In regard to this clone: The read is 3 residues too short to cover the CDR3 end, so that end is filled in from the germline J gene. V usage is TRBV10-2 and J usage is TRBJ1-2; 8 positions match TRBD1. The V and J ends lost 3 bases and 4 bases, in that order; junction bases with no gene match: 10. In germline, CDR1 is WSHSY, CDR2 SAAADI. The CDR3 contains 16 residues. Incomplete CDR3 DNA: TGCGCCAGCAGTGACCGGACAGGGAGTAGTGTCTATGGC. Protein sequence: CASSDRTGSSVYG. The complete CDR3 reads CASSDRTGSSVYGYTF.

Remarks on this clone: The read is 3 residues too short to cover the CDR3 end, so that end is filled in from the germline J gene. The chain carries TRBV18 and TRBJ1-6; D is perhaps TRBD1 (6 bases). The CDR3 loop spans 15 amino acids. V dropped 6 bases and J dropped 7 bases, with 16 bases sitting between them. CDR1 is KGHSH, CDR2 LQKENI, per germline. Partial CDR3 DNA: TGTGCCAGCTCGTACCAAGGGGGTGGGAATTCACCC. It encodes CASSYQGGGNSP. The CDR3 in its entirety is CASSYQGGGNSPLHF.

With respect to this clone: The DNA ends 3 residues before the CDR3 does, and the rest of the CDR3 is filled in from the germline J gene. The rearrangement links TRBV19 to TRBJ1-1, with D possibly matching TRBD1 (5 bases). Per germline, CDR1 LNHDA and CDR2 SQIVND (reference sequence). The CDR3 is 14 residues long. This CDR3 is CASRAGGILGEAFF. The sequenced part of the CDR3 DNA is TGTGCCAGTAGAGCTGGGGGGATCCTAGGAGAA.

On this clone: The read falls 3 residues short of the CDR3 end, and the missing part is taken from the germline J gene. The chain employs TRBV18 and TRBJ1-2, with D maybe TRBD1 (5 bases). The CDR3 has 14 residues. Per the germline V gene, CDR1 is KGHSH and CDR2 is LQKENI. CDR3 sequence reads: CASSPRGATDTYTF. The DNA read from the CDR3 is TGTGCCAGCTCACCACGGGGCGCGACAGATACC.

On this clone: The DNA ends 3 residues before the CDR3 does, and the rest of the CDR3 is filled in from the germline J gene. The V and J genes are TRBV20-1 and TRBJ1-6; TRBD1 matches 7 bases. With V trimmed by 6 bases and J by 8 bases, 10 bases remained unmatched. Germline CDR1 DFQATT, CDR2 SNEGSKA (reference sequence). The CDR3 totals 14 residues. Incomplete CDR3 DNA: TGCAGTGCGAACCTGGTGCAGGGGGATTCACCC. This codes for CSANLVQGDSP. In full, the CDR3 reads CSANLVQGDSPLHF.

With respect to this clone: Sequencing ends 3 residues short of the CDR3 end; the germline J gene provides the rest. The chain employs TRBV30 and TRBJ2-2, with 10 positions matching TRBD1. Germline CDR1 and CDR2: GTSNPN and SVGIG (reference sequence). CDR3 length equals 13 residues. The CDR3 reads CAWGGQGPEKLFF. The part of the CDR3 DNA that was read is TGTGCCTGGGGGGGACAGGGGCCTGAAAAG.

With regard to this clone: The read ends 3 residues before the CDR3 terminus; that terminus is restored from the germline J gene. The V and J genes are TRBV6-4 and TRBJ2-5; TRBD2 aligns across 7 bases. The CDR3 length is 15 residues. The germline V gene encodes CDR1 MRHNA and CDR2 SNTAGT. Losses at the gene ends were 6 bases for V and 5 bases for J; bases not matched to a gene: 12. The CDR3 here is CASRPPWRGRETQYF. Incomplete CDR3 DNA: TGTGCCAGCAGGCCCCCATGGCGGGGGAGGGAGACC.

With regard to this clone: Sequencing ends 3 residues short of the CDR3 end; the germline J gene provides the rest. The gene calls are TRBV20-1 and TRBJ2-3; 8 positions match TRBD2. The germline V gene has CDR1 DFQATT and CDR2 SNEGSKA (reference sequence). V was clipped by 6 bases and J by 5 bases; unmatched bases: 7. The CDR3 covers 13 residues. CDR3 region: CSAPPRGGDTQYF. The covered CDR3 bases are TGCAGTGCCCCTCCCCGGGGGGGAGATACG.

CDR3 loop: CASSWTGTPNTEAFF. Incomplete CDR3 DNA: TGTGCCAGCAGTTGGACCGGGACACCAAACACTGAA. The J gene is TRBJ1-1, the V gene TRBV2, with TRBD1 as a possible D gene (6 bases). The read gets to within 3 residues of the CDR3 end, and the germline J gene fills in the rest. Germline CDR1 reads SNHLY; CDR2 reads FYNNEI. V was cut by 5 bases and J by 2 bases, with 15 bases left in between. The length of the CDR3 is 15 residues.

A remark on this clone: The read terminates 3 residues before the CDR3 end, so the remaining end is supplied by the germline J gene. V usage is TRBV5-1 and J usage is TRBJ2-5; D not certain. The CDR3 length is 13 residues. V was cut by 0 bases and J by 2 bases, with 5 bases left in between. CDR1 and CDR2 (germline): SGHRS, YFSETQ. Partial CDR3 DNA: TGCGCCAGCAGCTTGGTAGAGCAAGAGACC. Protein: CASSLVEQET. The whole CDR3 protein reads CASSLVEQETQYF.

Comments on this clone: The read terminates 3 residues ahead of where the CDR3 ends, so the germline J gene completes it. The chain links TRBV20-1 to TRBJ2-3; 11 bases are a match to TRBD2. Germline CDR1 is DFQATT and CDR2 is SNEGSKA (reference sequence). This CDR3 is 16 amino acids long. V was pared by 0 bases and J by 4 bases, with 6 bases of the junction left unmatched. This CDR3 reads CSARDQLAGVADTQYF. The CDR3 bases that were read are TGCAGTGCTAGAGATCAACTAGCGGGGGTAGCAGATACG.

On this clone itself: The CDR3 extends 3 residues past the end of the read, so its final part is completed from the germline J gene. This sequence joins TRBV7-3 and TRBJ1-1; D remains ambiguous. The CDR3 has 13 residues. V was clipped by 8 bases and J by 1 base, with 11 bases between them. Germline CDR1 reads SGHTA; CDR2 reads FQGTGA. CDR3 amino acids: CASHLSPNTEAFF. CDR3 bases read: TGTGCCAGCCACTTGTCACCGAACACTGAA.

The CDR3 bases that were read are TGTGCCAGCGGCATAGCGGGGGGGCGGTACGAG. It translates to CASGIAGGRYE. The complete CDR3 reads CASGIAGGRYEQYF. V is TRBV2 and J is TRBJ2-7, with 11 bases lining up with TRBD2. The read ends 3 residues early relative to the CDR3; the germline J gene fills the gap. The CDR3 has 14 residues. CDR1 and CDR2 (germline): SNHLY, FYNNEI. V shed 8 bases, J shed 4 bases, and the junction held 7 bases outside the gene matches.

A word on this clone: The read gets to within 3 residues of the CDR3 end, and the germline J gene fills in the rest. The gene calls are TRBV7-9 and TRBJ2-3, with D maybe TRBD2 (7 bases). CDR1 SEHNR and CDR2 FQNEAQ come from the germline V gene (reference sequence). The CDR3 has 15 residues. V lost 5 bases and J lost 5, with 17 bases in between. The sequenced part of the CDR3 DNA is TGTGCCAGCAGCCCGAGGGGGGGGCCAGTAGATACG. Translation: CASSPRGGPVDT. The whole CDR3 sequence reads CASSPRGGPVDTQYF.

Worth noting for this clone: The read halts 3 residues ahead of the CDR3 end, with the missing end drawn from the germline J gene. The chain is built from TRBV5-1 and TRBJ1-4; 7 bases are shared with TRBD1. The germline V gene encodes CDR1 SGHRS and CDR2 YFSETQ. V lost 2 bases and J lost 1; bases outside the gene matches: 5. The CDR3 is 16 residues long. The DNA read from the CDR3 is TGCGCCAGCAGCTTAGGGGGCCGGGGAACTAATGAAAAA. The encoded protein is CASSLGGRGTNEK. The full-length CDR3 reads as CASSLGGRGTNEKLFF.

The CDR3 protein is CASGQLIYEQYF. The covered CDR3 bases are TGTGCCAGCGGACAGCTTATCTACGAG. The chain couples TRBV28 to TRBJ2-7; tentatively, D is TRBD1 (6 bases). The read comes to an end 3 residues before the CDR3 does, leaving the germline J gene to fill in the end. This CDR3 contains 12 residues. The germline V and J ends were trimmed by 8 bases and 3 bases, with 11 bases remaining between them. Germline lookup yields CDR1 MDHEN and CDR2 SYDVKM.

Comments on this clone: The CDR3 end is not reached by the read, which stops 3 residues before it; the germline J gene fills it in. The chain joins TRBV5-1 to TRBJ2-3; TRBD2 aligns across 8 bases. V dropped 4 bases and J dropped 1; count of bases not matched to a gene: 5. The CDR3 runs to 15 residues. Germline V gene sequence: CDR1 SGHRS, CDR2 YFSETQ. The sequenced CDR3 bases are TGCGCCAGCAGCATCGGGACTAGGGGCACAGATACG. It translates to CASSIGTRGTDT. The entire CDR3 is CASSIGTRGTDTQYF.

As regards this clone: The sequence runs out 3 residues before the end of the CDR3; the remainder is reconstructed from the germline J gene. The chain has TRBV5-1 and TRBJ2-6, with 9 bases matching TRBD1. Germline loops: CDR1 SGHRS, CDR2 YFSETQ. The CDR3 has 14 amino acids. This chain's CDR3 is CASSLAGQGSLLTF. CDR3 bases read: TGCGCCAGCAGCTTGGCCGGACAGGGGTCACTC.

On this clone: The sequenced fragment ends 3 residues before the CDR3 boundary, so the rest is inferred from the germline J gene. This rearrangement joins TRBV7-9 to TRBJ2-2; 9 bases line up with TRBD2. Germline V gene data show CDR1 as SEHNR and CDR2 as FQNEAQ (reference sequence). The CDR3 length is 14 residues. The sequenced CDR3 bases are TGTGCCAGCAGCCTAATAACTAGCGGGCTGCAG. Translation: CASSLITSGLQ. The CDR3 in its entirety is CASSLITSGLQLFF. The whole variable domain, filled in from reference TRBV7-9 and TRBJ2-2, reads DTGVSQNPRHKITKRGQNVTFRCDPISEHNRLYWYRQTLGQGPEFLTYFQNEAQLEKSRLLSDRFSAERPKGSFSTLEIQRTEQGDSAMYLCASSLITSGLQLFFGEGSRLTVL.

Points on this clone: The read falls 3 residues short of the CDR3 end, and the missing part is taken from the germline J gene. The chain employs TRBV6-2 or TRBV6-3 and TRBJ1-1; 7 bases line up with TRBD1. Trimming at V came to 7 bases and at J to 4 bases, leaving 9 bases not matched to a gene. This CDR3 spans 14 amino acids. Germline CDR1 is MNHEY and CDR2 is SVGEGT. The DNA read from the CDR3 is TGTGCCAGCACCACACAGGGGAGGAGCACTGAA. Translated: CASTTQGRSTE. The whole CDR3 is CASTTQGRSTEAFF.

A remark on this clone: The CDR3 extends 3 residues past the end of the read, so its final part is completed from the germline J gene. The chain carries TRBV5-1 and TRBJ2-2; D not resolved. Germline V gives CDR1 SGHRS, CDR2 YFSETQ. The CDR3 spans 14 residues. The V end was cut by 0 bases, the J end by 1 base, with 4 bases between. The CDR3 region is CASSLGGNTGELFF. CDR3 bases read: TGCGCCAGCAGCTTGGGCGGGAACACCGGGGAG.

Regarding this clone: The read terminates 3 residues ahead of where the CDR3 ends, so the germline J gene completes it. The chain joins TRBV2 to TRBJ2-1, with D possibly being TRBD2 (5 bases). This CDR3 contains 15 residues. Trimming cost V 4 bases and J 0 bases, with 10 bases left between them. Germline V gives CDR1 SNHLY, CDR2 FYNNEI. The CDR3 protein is CASSAGFSSYNEQFF. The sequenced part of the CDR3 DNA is TGTGCCAGCAGTGCGGGGTTTAGCTCCTACAATGAG.

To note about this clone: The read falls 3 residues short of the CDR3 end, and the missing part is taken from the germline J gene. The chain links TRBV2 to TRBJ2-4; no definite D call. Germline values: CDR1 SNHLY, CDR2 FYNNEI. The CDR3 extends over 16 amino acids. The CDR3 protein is CASRFSDFQLQETQYF. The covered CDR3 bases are TGTGCCAGCAGGTTCTCAGACTTTCAATTACAAGAGACT.

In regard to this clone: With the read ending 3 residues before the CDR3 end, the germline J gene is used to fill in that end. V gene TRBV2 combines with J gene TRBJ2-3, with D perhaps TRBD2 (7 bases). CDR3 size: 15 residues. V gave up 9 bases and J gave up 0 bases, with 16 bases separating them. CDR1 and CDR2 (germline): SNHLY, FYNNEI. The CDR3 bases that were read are TGTGCCAGGGGGGGGGCCCCCCCAAGCACAGATACG. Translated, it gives CARGGAPPSTDT. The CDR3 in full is CARGGAPPSTDTQYF. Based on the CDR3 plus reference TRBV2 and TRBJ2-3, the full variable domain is EPEVTQTPSHQVTQMGQEVILRCVPISNHLYFYWYRQILGQKVEFLVSFYNNEISEKSEIFDDQFSVERPDGSNFTLKIRSTKLEDSAMYFCARGGAPPSTDTQYFGPGTRLTVL.

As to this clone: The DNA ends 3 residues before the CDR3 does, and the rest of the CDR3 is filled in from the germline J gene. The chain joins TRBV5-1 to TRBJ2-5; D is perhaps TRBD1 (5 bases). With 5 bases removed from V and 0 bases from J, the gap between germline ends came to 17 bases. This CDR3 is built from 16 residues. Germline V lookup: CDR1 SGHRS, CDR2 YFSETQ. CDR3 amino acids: CASSDSPTDYQETQYF. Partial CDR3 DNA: TGCGCCAGCAGTGATTCACCGACAGACTACCAAGAGACC.

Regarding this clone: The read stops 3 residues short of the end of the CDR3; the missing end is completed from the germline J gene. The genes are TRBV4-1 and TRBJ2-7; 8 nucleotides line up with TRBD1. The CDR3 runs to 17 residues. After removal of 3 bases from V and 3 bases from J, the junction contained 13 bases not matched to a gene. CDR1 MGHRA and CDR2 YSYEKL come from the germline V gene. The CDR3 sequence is CASSHENGQGHFYEQYF. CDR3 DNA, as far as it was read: TGCGCCAGCAGCCACGAAAACGGACAGGGCCACTTCTACGAG.

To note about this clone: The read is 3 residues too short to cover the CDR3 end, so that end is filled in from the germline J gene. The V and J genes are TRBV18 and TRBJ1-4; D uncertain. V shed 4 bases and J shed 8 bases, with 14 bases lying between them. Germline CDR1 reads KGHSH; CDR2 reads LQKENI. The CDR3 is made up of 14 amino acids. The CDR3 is CASSLGSGREKLFF. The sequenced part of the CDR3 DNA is TGTGCCAGCTCACTAGGCAGCGGAAGGGAAAAA.

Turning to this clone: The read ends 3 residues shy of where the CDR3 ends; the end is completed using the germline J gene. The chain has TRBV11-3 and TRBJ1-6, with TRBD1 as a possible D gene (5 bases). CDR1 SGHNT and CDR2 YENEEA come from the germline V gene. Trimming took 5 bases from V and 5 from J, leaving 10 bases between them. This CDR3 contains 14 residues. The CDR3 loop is CASSPGGDNSPLHF. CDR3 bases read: TGTGCCAGCAGCCCCGGGGGGGATAATTCACCC.

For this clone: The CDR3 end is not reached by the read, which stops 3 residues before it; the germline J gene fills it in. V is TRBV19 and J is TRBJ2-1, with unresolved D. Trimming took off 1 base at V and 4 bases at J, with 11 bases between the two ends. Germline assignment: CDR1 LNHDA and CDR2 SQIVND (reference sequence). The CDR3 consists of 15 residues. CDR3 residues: CASSIVQAPYNEQFF. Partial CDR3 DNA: TGTGCCAGTAGTATAGTCCAGGCCCCGTACAATGAG.

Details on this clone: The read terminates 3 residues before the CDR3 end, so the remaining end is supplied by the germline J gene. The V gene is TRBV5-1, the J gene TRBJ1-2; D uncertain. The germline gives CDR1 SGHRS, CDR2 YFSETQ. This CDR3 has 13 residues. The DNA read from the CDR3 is TGCGCCAGCAGCTTGGCCACCGCGGGCGGC. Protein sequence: CASSLATAGG. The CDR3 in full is CASSLATAGGYTF.